This TCR beta chain was sequenced during a study of cytomegalovirus exposure and HLA in healthy donors. Findings and caveats of the study: In the approximately 130 validation repertoires, a later analysis found that first-cohort TCR clusters tended to co-occur. Overall, approximately 150 TCR beta chains were annotated as cytomegalovirus-associated.

Turning to this clone: Its antigen is still unknown.

Per germline, CDR1 MDHEN and CDR2 SYDVKM. The J segment lost 9 bases and the V segment lost 5 bases, leaving 10 bases of the junction unmatched. CDR3 length: 17 residues. Libraries were prepared by immunoSEQ multiplex PCR; TCRdb keeps only in-frame clonotypes and omits some of them. The profile shows under 250,000 clones, around nine tenths of them singletons. Specimen: PBMCs. The chain is built from TRBV28 and TRBJ2-2; TRBD2 matches at 15 bases. The sequence came from a woman younger than 30 in good health and CMV-seropositive. CDR3 coding DNA: TGTGCCAGCAGTATCAGGGGGACTAGCGGGAGGAGCCGGGAGCTGTTTTTT. Encoded protein: CASSIRGTSGRSRELFF.